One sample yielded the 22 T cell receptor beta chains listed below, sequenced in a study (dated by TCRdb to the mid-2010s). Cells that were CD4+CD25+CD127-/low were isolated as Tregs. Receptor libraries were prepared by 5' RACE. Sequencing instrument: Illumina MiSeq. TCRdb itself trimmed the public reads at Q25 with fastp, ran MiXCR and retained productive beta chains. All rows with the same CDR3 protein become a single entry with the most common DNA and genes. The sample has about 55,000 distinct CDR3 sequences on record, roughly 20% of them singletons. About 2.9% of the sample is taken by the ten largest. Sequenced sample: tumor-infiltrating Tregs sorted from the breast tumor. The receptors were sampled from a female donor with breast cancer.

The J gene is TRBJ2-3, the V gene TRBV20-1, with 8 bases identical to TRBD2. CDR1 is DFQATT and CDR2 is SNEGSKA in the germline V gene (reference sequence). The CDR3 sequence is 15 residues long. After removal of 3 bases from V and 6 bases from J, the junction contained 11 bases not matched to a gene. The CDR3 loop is CSASSTSGDLDTQYF. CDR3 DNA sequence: TGCAGTGCTAGTTCAACTAGCGGAGATCTGGATACGCAGTATTTT.

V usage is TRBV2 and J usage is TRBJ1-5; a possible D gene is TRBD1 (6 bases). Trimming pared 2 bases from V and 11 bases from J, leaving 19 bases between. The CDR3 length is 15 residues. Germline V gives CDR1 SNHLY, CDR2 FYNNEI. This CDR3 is CASSERQQGNQSQHF. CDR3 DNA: TGTGCCAGCAGTGAAAGGCAGCAGGGGAACCAGTCCCAGCATTTT. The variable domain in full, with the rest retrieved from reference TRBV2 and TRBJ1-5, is EPEVTQTPSHQVTQMGQEVILRCVPISNHLYFYWYRQILGQKVEFLVSFYNNEISEKSEIFDDQFSVERPDGSNFTLKIRSTKLEDSAMYFCASSERQQGNQSQHFGDGTRLSIL.

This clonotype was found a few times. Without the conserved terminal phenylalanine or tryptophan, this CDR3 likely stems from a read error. The CDR3 reads CASSYGVPEQYL. Here the CDR3 DNA reads TGTGCCAGCAGTTATGGAGTGCCCGAGCAGTACCTC. The chain couples TRBV6-2 or TRBV6-3 to TRBJ2-7; unclear D gene. V was clipped by 3 bases and J by 6 bases, with 9 bases between them. This CDR3 spans 12 amino acids. CDR1 is MNHEY and CDR2 is SVGEGT in the germline V gene.

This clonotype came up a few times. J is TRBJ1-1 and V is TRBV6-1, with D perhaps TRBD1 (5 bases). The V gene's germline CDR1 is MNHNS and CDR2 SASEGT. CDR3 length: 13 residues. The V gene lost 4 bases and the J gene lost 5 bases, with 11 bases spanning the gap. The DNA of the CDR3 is TGTGCCAGCAGTGTGGGGGGGGGAACTGAAGCTTTCTTT. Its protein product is CASSVGGGTEAFF.

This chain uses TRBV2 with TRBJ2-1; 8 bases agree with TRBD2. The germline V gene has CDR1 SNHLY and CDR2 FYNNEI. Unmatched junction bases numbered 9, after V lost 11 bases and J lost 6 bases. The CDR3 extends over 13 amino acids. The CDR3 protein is CASKREWGNEQFF. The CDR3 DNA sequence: TGTGCCTCTAAGCGGGAGTGGGGCAATGAGCAGTTCTTC.

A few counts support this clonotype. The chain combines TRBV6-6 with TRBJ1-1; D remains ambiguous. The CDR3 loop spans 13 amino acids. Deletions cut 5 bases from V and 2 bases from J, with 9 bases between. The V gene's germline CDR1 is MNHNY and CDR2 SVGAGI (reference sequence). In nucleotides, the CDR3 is TGTGCCAGCAGTCGAAACAGCAACACTGAAGCTTTCTTT. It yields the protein CASSRNSNTEAFF.

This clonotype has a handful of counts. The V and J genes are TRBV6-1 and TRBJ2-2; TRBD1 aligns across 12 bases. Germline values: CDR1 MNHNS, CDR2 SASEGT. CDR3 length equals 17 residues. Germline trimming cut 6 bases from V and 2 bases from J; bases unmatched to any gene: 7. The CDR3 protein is CASRTGQGARNTGELFF. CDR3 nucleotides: TGTGCCAGCAGGACGGGACAGGGGGCGCGTAACACCGGGGAGCTGTTTTTT.

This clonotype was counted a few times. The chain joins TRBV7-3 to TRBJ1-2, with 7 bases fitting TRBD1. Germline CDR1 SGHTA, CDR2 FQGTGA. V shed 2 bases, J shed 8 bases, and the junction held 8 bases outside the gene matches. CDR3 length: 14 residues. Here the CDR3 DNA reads TGTGCCAGCAGCTTAGTGTACAGGGGAGGAGGCTACACCTTC. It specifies CASSLVYRGGGYTF.

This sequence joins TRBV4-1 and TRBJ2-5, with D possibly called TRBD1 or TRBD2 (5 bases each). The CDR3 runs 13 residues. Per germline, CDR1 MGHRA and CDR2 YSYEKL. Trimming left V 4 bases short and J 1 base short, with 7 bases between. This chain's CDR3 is CASSRGIQETQYF. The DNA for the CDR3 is TGCGCCAGCAGCCGGGGGATCCAAGAGACCCAGTACTTC.

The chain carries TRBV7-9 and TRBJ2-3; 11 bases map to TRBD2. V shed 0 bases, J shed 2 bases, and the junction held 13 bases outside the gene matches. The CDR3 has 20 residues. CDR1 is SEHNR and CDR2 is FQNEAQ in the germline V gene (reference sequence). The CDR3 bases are TGTGCCAGCAGCTTAGCTCCACTAGCGGGGGCCGTCACCCCCACAGATACGCAGTATTTT. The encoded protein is CASSLAPLAGAVTPTDTQYF.

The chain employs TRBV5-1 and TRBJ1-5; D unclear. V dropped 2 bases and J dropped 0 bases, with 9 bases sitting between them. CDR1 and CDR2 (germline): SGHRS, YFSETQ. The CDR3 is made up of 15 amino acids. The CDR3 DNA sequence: TGCGCCAGCAGCTTTGCGGGAGCTAGCAATCAGCCCCAGCATTTT. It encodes CASSFAGASNQPQHF.

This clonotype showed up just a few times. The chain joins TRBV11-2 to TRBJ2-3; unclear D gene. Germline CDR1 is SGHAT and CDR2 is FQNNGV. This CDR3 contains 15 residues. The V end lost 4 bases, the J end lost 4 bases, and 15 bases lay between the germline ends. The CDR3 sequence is CASSSPRLSPDTQYF. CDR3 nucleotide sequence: TGTGCCAGCAGCTCACCTAGGTTATCCCCAGATACGCAGTATTTT.

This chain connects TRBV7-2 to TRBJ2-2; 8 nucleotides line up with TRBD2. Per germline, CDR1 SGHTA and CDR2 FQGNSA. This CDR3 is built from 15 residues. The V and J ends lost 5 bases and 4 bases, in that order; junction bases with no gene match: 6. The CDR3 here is CASSVTSVSTGELFF. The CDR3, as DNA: TGTGCCAGCAGCGTGACTAGCGTTAGCACCGGGGAGCTGTTTTTT.

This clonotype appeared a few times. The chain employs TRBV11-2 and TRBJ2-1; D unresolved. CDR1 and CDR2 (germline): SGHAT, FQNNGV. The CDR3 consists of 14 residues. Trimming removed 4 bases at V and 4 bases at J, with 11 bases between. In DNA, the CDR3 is TGTGCCAGCAGCTCCCTCGTGGGGTACAATGAGCAGTTCTTC. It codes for CASSSLVGYNEQFF.

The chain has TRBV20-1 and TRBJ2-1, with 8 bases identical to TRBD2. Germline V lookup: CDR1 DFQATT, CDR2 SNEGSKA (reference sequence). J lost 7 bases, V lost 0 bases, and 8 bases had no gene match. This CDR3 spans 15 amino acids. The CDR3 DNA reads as TGCAGTGCTAGAGAAAGCGGGAGTCCGAGTAATGAGCAGTTCTTC. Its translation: CSARESGSPSNEQFF.

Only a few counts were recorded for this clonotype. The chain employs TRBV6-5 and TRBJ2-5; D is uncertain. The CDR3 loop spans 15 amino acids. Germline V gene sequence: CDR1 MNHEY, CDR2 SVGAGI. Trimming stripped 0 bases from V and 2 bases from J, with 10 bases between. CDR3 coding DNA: TGTGCCAGCAGTTACTCGAGTCCGTTACAAGAGACCCAGTACTTC. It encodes CASSYSSPLQETQYF.

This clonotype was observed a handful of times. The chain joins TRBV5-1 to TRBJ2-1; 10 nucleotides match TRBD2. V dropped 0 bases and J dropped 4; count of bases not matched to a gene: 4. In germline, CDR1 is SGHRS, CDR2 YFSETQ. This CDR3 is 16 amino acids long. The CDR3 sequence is CASSLATTSGYNEQFF. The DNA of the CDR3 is TGCGCCAGCAGCTTGGCCACGACTAGCGGGTACAATGAGCAGTTCTTC.

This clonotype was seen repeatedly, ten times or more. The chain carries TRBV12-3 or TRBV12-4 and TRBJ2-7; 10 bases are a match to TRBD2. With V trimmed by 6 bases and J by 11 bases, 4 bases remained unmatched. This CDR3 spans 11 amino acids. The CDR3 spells CASSSGLAEYF. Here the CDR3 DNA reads TGTGCCAGCAGCTCAGGACTAGCGGAGTACTTC.

Written as DNA, the CDR3 is TGCAGTGCTAGAGAGGAACTCGCCACTGAAGCTTTCTTT. Translation: CSAREELATEAFF. The chain has TRBV20-1 and TRBJ1-1; D unclear. The V and J ends lost 0 bases and 4 bases respectively, with 9 bases between them. Germline CDR1 and CDR2: DFQATT and SNEGSKA (reference sequence). The CDR3 contains 13 residues.

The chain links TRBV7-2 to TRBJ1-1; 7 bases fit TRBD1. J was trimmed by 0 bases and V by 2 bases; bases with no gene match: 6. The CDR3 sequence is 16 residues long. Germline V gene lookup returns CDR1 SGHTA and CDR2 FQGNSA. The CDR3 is CASSLRDRKMNTEAFF. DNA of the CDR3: TGTGCCAGCAGCTTACGGGACAGAAAAATGAACACTGAAGCTTTCTTT.

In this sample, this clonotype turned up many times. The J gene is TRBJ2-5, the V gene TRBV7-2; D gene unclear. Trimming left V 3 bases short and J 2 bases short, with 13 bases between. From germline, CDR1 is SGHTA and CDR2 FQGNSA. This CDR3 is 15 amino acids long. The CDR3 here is CASSLLRSRQETQYF. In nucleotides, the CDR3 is TGTGCCAGCAGCTTGTTGCGCAGTAGGCAAGAGACCCAGTACTTC.

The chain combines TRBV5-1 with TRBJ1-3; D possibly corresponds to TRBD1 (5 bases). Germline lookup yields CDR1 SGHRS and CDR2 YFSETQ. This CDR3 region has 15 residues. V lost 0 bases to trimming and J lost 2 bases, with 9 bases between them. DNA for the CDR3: TGCGCCAGCAGCTTGGGGCAGGGCCCTGGAAACACCATATATTTT. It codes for CASSLGQGPGNTIYF.